This record concerns one T cell receptor (beta chain) sequence. Per the study methods: The authors estimated nucleated cell counts from reference gene primer amplification. Produced via immunoSEQ multiplex PCR; TCRdb's table is partial and in-frame only. V and J calls and clone size are given by that table; D and trimming were obtained from the DNA. The sample has 80,000 or so clones; approximately 86% are singletons. The data derive from a study of blood T cell repertoires in COVID-19. Study summary: Acute-phase and convalescent COVID-19 samples originated in the United States, Italy and Spain.

CDR3 length: 14 amino acids. V was cut by 3 bases and J by 2 bases, with 11 bases left in between. CDR1 and CDR2 (germline): SGHNT, YENEEA. The sequence was obtained from a woman aged 60-75 years with acute or convalescent COVID-19. Specimen: peripheral blood. This chain uses TRBV11-3 with TRBJ2-7; D might be TRBD1 (5 bases). The CDR3: CASSFRAGTYEQYF. Written as DNA, the CDR3 is TGTGCCAGCAGCTTTAGAGCAGGGACCTACGAGCAGTACTTC.